The T cell receptor (beta chain) described here comes from a study of Ad26.COV2.S vaccination and SARS-CoV-2 variants (dated by TCRdb to the early 2020s). About the full investigation: Donors in the vaccine arm were drawn from COV1001, a phase I-IIa trial of Ad26.COV2.S in healthy adults that was multicentre, randomized, double-blind and placebo-controlled. Ad26.COV2.S was administered intramuscularly at 5 x 10^10 or 1 x 10^11 viral particles, either as a single shot or as two shots given 56 days apart. TCRbeta repertoire sequencing served as the tool for gauging how specific and how broad the SARS-CoV-2-reactive T cell receptors were following Ad26.COV2.S vaccination. The TCR-sequenced set comprised approximately 30 samples: approximately 19 Ad26.COV2.S vaccine recipients, 5 placebo recipients and 8 SARS-CoV-2 convalescent individuals. Participants in the trial were split at random into five groups of five each, receiving low-dose or high-dose Ad26.COV2.S once or twice, or else placebo on both occasions. Investigators did not know the trial group allocation while performing experiments and assessing outcomes.

The treatment or condition label, read with the paper, signifies: 15 to 20 received Ad26.COV2.S at low or high dose, single or two shots; about 5 received placebo; per-sample allocation not given. For vaccine and placebo recipients, the sequenced repertoires came from samples collected on day 63 after the first injection. In Cohort 1b, around 25 adults aged 18-55 years were enrolled at a single site in Boston, USA, between 29 July and 7 August 2020. Ad26.COV2.S was a replication-incompetent adenovirus type 26 vector expressing a prefusion-stabilized SARS-CoV-2 spike protein from the original Wuhan strain. CDR1 and CDR2 are read off the germline V gene as MNHEY and SVGAGI. The cysteine opens and the phenylalanine closes a CDR3 of 13 amino acids. The read is trimmed to its CDR3 DNA, 39 bases read in frame from base 1. Trimming removed 6 bases from V and 0 bases from J, leaving 8 bases between the germline ends.

What the research found in general, with its limitations: Compared with placebo recipients, Ad26.COV2.S recipients showed higher spike-specific TCR breadth (P = 0.0014). After vaccination, substantial breadth of spike-specific CD8+ and CD4+ T cell responses was reported. Comparable non-spike TCR breadth was observed between vaccine and placebo recipients, consistent with only spike being contained in the vaccine. The study was not powered for comparison of responses between vaccine doses or regimens. According to the authors, total T cell responses may have been underestimated by the TCR breadth and depth analyses.

The immunoSEQ Assay was the method used to sequence TCRbeta CDR3 regions. After extraction, genomic DNA underwent amplification by bias-controlled multiplex PCR, followed by high-throughput sequencing. The original methods were these. Collapsing and filtering of sequences were performed to quantify the absolute abundance of each unique TCRbeta CDR3 region. Usable DNA was measured by amplifying reference genes present in all nucleated cells, and TCRbeta template counts were normalized to that usable DNA to estimate T cell fraction. Repertoire TCRs were annotated as SARS-CoV-2-specific by exact matching of V gene, CDR3 amino acid sequence and J gene to a known reactive TCR set. The reference SARS-CoV-2 TCR set came from MIRA and was filtered for enrichment in COVID-19-positive ImmuneCODE repertoires, removing public or cross-reactive TCRs. Drawing on the MIRA antigens, annotated TCRs were analysed further at the level of specific ORF or position within ORF. Breadth was defined as annotated unique rearrangements over total unique productive rearrangements; depth was the summed frequency of those rearrangements. Two-sided Wilcoxon rank-sum tests were applied when comparing TCR breadth between groups. TCRdb obtained this table from immuneACCESS and retained in-frame rearrangements with V and J assigned. These tables miss some clones; where compared with another copy, unresolved V genes account for less than half of the shortfall, and the remainder is unexplained. V, J and clone size are those of that table, while D and trimming were read from the DNA. The table for this sample lists about 680,000 clones; roughly 90% of them were counted only once. Approximately 1.5% of the sample belongs to the ten largest clones.

Note on this clone: Which antigen it targets is not known. One base away there is no much larger clone; base qualities are not given.

Specimen: peripheral blood, collected in a trial of Ad26.COV2.S vaccine versus placebo. The V and J genes are TRBV6-5 and TRBJ1-1; TRBD1 is possibly the D segment (5 matching bases). The receptor comes from a person between 18 and 60 years old who received the Ad26.COV2.S COVID-19 vaccine or a placebo. The CDR3 protein: CASRTQVNTEAFF. Here is the DNA: TGTGCCAGCAGAACACAGGTGAACACTGAAGCTTTCTTT.